This entry is about one T cell receptor beta chain. The sample comes from a study of T cell responses to AZD1222 COVID-19 vaccine. Sequencing used immunoSEQ multiplex PCR; TCRdb keeps in-frame clones, though not all of them. The data show some 130,000 clones, with 80% to 90% seen just once and about 6% held by the top ten. The CDR3 consists of 13 residues. Trimming took 5 bases from V and 7 from J, leaving 11 bases between them. Germline CDR1 MGHDK, CDR2 SYGVNS. The chain links TRBV25-1 to TRBJ1-4, with D uncertain. The TCR comes from an adult in good health. The input for sequencing was peripheral blood, taken on day 0 of AZD1222 vaccination. CDR3 sequence reads: CASSSSRGEKLFF. CDR3 in DNA: TGTGCCAGCAGTAGTTCTCGAGGTGAAAAACTGTTTTTT.